A selection of T cell receptor beta chains follows, all from one sample in a study of T cell responses to AZD1222 COVID-19 vaccine. Assay used: immunoSEQ multiplex PCR; TCRdb lists only in-frame clones, some missing. The table includes some 140,000 clones, 85% to 95% detected once. The sequencing here drew on peripheral blood, taken 28 days after the second AZD1222 dose. The receptors shown here come from an adult who received the AZD1222 COVID-19 vaccine. Both conserved end residues are part of each CDR3. Fields, in order: CDR3 length, V gene, clone size, J gene, D gene, CDR3 protein, CDR3 DNA. D genes are given only for firm matches. Expanded clones are given a class, and other clones once, few, many or no size at all.

13	TRBV19	.	TRBJ2-1	.	CASSIYGNNEQFF	TGTGCCAGTAGTATCTACGGAAACAATGAGCAGTTCTTC
17	TRBV28	.	TRBJ2-6	.	CASSSGQSYSGANVLTF	TGTGCCAGCAGCAGCGGACAGTCGTACTCTGGGGCCAACGTCCTGACTTTC
13	TRBV5-1	.	TRBJ2-2	.	CASSLGDTGELFF	TGCGCCAGCAGCCTGGGGGACACCGGGGAGCTGTTTTTT
16	TRBV9	.	TRBJ2-7	.	CASSVNAGLPDDEQYF	TGTGCCAGCAGCGTAAACGCGGGGCTCCCGGACGACGAGCAGTACTTC
16	TRBV6-5	.	TRBJ1-2	.	CASSYIPPPTNYGYTF	TGTGCCAGCAGTTACATCCCACCCCCAACTAACTATGGCTACACCTTC
17	TRBV7-9	.	TRBJ1-4	TRBD1	CASSLGVTRDRDEKLFF	TGTGCCAGCAGCTTAGGTGTTACACGGGACAGGGATGAAAAACTGTTTTTT
15	TRBV6-5	.	TRBJ2-7	TRBD1	CASRPGQGESYEQYF	TGTGCCAGCAGACCAGGACAGGGGGAGTCCTACGAGCAGTACTTC
13	TRBV6-5	few	TRBJ1-1	.	CASSYSTGPEAFF	TGTGCCAGCAGTTACTCGACAGGCCCTGAAGCTTTCTTT
15	TRBV6-5	.	TRBJ1-1	.	CASSYSAVSGTEAFF	TGTGCCAGCAGTTACAGCGCCGTCTCGGGCACTGAAGCTTTCTTT
15	TRBV2	.	TRBJ2-2	TRBD1	CASSGQGLGTGELFF	TGTGCCAGCAGTGGACAGGGGTTGGGCACCGGGGAGCTGTTTTTT
15	TRBV6-5	once	TRBJ2-2	TRBD1	CASRDRASNTGELFF	TGTGCCAGCCGGGACAGGGCCTCGAACACCGGGGAGCTGTTTTTT
15	TRBV6-5	.	TRBJ1-3	.	CASSLWASSGNTIYF	TGTGCCAGCAGTTTGTGGGCCAGTTCTGGAAACACCATATATTTT
14	TRBV19	.	TRBJ1-1	.	CASSPTYGNTEAFF	TGTGCCAGTAGTCCGACTTACGGTAACACTGAAGCTTTCTTT
17	TRBV15	.	TRBJ2-5	TRBD2	CATSPWTSGELKETQYF	TGTGCCACCAGCCCGTGGACTAGCGGGGAACTTAAAGAGACCCAGTACTTC
15	TRBV6-5	once	TRBJ1-6	.	CASTQNRVRSEPLHF	TGTGCCAGCACCCAAAACAGGGTTCGAAGTGAACCCCTCCACTTT
15	TRBV6-6	.	TRBJ1-1	TRBD1	CASSSRDRVNTEAFF	TGTGCCAGCAGCTCCCGGGACAGGGTAAACACTGAAGCTTTCTTT
15	TRBV16	.	TRBJ2-3	TRBD1	CASSALQGATDTQYF	TGTGCCAGCAGCGCACTTCAGGGGGCCACAGATACGCAGTATTTT
13	TRBV19	few	TRBJ1-1	.	CASSTGIGTEAFF	TGTGCCAGTAGTACAGGGATTGGGACTGAAGCTTTCTTT
16	TRBV5-1	.	TRBJ2-3	TRBD2	CASSYETSGGMDTQYF	TGCGCCAGCAGTTATGAGACTAGCGGGGGGATGGATACGCAGTATTTT
14	TRBV27	.	TRBJ2-1	TRBD2	CASRGLAGVNEQFF	TGTGCCAGCAGAGGACTAGCGGGGGTCAATGAGCAGTTCTTC
16	TRBV5-6	.	TRBJ2-7	TRBD1	CASSLRFGGQGGEQYF	TGTGCCAGCAGCTTGAGATTCGGTGGACAGGGGGGCGAGCAGTACTTC
13	TRBV5-5	.	TRBJ2-7	TRBD1	CASSLWDSYEQYF	TGTGCCAGCAGCTTGTGGGACAGCTACGAGCAGTACTTC
15	TRBV4-1	.	TRBJ1-1	.	CASSHSGQLNTEAFF	TGCGCCAGCAGCCATTCTGGACAGCTGAACACTGAAGCTTTCTTT
15	TRBV19	.	TRBJ2-7	.	CASSLTSKRSLEQYF	TGTGCCAGTAGTCTAACGTCGAAGAGGTCGCTTGAGCAGTACTTC
12	TRBV10-3	.	TRBJ1-5	.	CATEGEDQPQHF	TGTGCCACCGAGGGAGAGGATCAGCCCCAGCATTTT
13	TRBV19	.	TRBJ1-2	.	CASTSYGDYGYTF	TGTGCCAGTACCTCATACGGGGACTATGGCTACACCTTC
16	TRBV5-1	.	TRBJ2-7	.	CASSLGTIGGTYEQYF	TGCGCCAGCAGCTTGGGGACGATCGGAGGAACCTACGAGCAGTACTTC
15	TRBV9	.	TRBJ2-1	.	CASSVGGGAVNEQFF	TGTGCCAGCAGCGTAGGAGGGGGGGCGGTAAATGAGCAGTTCTTC
17	TRBV7-8	.	TRBJ1-5	.	CASSLASYGTQYQPQHF	TGTGCCAGCAGCTTAGCTTCATATGGGACCCAATATCAGCCCCAGCATTTT
12	TRBV5-4	.	TRBJ1-1	TRBD1	CASSNNRGEAFF	TGTGCCAGCAGCAACAACAGGGGGGAAGCTTTCTTT
11	TRBV28	.	TRBJ2-1	.	CASSLLQEQFF	TGTGCCAGCAGTTTACTTCAAGAGCAGTTCTTC
16	TRBV5-5	.	TRBJ2-1	.	CASSPRHGRTYNEQFF	TGTGCCAGCAGCCCGAGGCACGGCCGAACTTACAATGAGCAGTTCTTC
16	TRBV30	.	TRBJ2-5	.	CAWSVRNLERSETQYF	TGTGCCTGGAGTGTACGTAATCTTGAGCGTTCCGAGACCCAGTACTTC
16	TRBV5-5	.	TRBJ1-5	.	CASSFQTGLSNQPQHF	TGTGCCAGCAGCTTTCAGACAGGACTTAGCAATCAGCCCCAGCATTTT
18	TRBV19	.	TRBJ1-4	TRBD1	CASSADRDRDATNEKLFF	TGTGCCAGTAGTGCGGACCGGGACAGGGACGCAACTAATGAAAAACTGTTTTTT
15	TRBV5-4	.	TRBJ1-6	.	CASSLRDGGLGSLHF	TGTGCCAGCAGCTTGAGGGACGGAGGCTTGGGATCCCTCCACTTT
15	TRBV30	.	TRBJ2-1	TRBD2	CAWSVATSGGGEQFF	TGTGCCTGGAGTGTCGCCACTAGCGGCGGAGGTGAGCAGTTCTTC
11	TRBV11-3	.	TRBJ2-7	.	CASSPSYEQYF	TGTGCCAGCAGCCCCTCGTACGAGCAGTACTTC
17	TRBV5-6	.	TRBJ2-3	TRBD2	CASSLDGAGGITDTQYF	TGTGCCAGCAGCTTGGATGGGGCGGGGGGCATTACAGATACGCAGTATTTT
14	TRBV2	.	TRBJ1-1	TRBD1	CASSLDRRNTEAFF	TGTGCCAGCAGTCTGGACAGGCGGAACACTGAAGCTTTCTTT
14	TRBV5-5	.	TRBJ1-5	.	CASKPMGSNQPQHF	TGTGCCAGCAAACCGATGGGTAGCAATCAGCCCCAGCATTTT
18	TRBV4-1	.	TRBJ1-5	.	CASSQDPTGVASNQPQHF	TGCGCCAGCAGCCAAGATCCTACGGGGGTTGCATCCAATCAGCCCCAGCATTTT
14	TRBV7-9	.	TRBJ1-6	TRBD1	CASSPGQLSSPLHF	TGTGCCAGCAGCCCGGGACAGCTTAGTTCACCCCTCCACTTT
14	TRBV18	.	TRBJ1-2	.	CASSPAGDSYGYTF	TGTGCCAGCTCACCGGCGGGGGATAGCTATGGCTACACCTTC
15	TRBV4-2	.	TRBJ2-7	.	CASSPDNLISYEQYF	TGTGCCAGCAGCCCAGATAACTTGATCTCCTACGAGCAGTACTTC
15	TRBV7-6	once	TRBJ2-3	.	CASSLAGGSTDTQYF	TGTGCCAGCAGCTTAGCGGGGGGCTCCACAGATACGCAGTATTTT